This T cell receptor beta chain was observed in a study of T cell responses to AZD1222 COVID-19 vaccine. Here immunoSEQ multiplex PCR was the method, and the copy in TCRdb shows in-frame clones only, minus some. Of 150,000 to 160,000 clones in the sample, roughly nine tenths were seen once. The CDR3 loop spans 16 amino acids. Germline CDR1 LNHDA, CDR2 SQIVND (reference sequence). V was clipped by 3 bases and J by 7 bases; unmatched bases: 7. As to this clone: Its cognate antigen is unknown.

General study points: Repertoire samples came only from after the peak T cell response. Of spike-specific TCRs, nearly half reportedly target regions left unmutated in variants. Regions 160-218 and 743-854 dominated among vaccine-associated CD4 TCRs spanning spike.

This receptor was taken from an adult in good health. The chain recombines TRBV19 with TRBJ2-2, with 11 bases fitting TRBD1. Material: peripheral blood, obtained on day 0 of AZD1222 vaccination. CDR3 amino acids: CASSMDRGLIGGELFF. CDR3 DNA: TGTGCCAGTAGTATGGACAGGGGGCTTATTGGCGGGGAGCTGTTTTTT.